A selection of T cell receptor beta chains follows, all from one sample in a study of CXCR3-negative and CXCR3-positive naive CD8 T cells. TCRdb re-called the 5' RACE reads and gives one entry per CDR3 protein, without DNA. Here the sample table reports over 100,000 distinct CDR3 sequences. The sequenced sample was naive CXCR3+ CD8+ T cells from blood. Receptors were obtained from a human donor in good health. Some clones in this sample may be carry-over from other donors' samples. CDR3s include the opening cysteine and the closing phenylalanine or tryptophan. Fields, in order: V gene, J gene, CDR3 protein.

TRBV5-1	TRBJ2-1	CASSLISGEHYNEQFF
TRBV20-1	TRBJ1-2	CSARDWDRVSPMGYTF
TRBV4-3	TRBJ2-7	CASSQDTSGYSYEQYF
TRBV4-1	TRBJ2-1	CASSSLLREQFF
TRBV3-1	TRBJ2-7	CASSQDTLADSYEQYF
TRBV7-6	TRBJ1-1	CASSLASGGVGTEAFF
TRBV10-3	TRBJ1-4	CAISESAQGFNEKLFF
TRBV7-9	TRBJ2-7	CASSIPLAEGGEQYF
TRBV6-2/TRBV6-3	TRBJ1-5	CASQTGGSQPQHF
TRBV2	TRBJ2-7	CASSVGPNSYEQYF
TRBV11-3	TRBJ2-2	CASSPRTSTGELFF
TRBV7-8	TRBJ1-6	CASSFVDLGQFNSPLHF
TRBV12-3/TRBV12-4	TRBJ2-3	CASSLVVVPGADTQYF
TRBV20-1	TRBJ2-1	CSAREVAGRRQFF